Reported below is one TCR beta chain. What antigen it recognizes has not been identified. Per-base quality was not reported, and no clone a single base away is much larger than it. To prepare the library, the immunoSEQ multiplex PCR assay was applied. Imported from immuneACCESS, the table was reduced by TCRdb to in-frame sequences with V and J called. These copies leave out some clones; in studies compared against another copy, an unresolved V gene accounts for under half, and the cause of the remainder is not known. The sample yields roughly 45,000 clones; around 77% were counted once. Of the sample, more than 3% is held by the ten largest clones. The sample is drawn from a study of PD-1 blockade in mismatch repair-deficient tumors (dated by TCRdb to 2016 to 2017). Broadly, across the study: Between September 2013 and late 2016, the trial enrolled approximately 90 consecutive patients with approximately 13 types of mismatch repair-deficient cancer, all of whom had received prior treatment and were progressing. Tumor-associated T cell clones were tracked in the peripheral blood of patients responding to PD-1 blockade by deep sequencing of TCR CDR3 regions. Beyond this particular receptor, the publication reports: Clones residing in the tumor, which were often undetectable in blood before treatment, expanded quickly after pembrolizumab and then contracted, generally before radiologic responses.

The cysteine opens and the phenylalanine closes a CDR3 of 17 amino acids. This entry keeps only the CDR3 DNA: 51 bases, framed from base 1. Based on the germline V gene, the CDR1 and CDR2 sequences are MGHRA and YSYEKL. Here V drops 1 base and J drops 4 bases, and the junction holds 9 bases not matched to any gene. Taken with the paper, the label for time point translates to: peripheral blood before pembrolizumab. For each enrolled patient, mismatch repair deficiency was established using either polymerase chain reaction or immunohistochemistry. Three patients who responded to pembrolizumab therapy underwent TCR sequencing. Pembrolizumab PD-1 blockade was prospectively tested in advanced mismatch repair-deficient cancers, regardless of tissue of origin, in the phase II trial. Peripheral blood T cell samples were gathered serially, both before PD-1 blockade started and at multiple time points afterward. Blood sampling times were expressed in weeks after the first pembrolizumab dose.

The rearranged chain carries TRBV4-1 and TRBJ2-3, and TRBD2 aligns with 9 junction nucleotides. The sequencing here drew on PBMCs, taken before pembrolizumab treatment. The TCR sequence derives from an adult with mismatch repair-deficient cancer. The DNA is TGCGCCAGCAGCCAAGTAATAGCGGGAGTTTCGGCAGATACGCAGTATTTT. The translation is CASSQVIAGVSADTQYF.